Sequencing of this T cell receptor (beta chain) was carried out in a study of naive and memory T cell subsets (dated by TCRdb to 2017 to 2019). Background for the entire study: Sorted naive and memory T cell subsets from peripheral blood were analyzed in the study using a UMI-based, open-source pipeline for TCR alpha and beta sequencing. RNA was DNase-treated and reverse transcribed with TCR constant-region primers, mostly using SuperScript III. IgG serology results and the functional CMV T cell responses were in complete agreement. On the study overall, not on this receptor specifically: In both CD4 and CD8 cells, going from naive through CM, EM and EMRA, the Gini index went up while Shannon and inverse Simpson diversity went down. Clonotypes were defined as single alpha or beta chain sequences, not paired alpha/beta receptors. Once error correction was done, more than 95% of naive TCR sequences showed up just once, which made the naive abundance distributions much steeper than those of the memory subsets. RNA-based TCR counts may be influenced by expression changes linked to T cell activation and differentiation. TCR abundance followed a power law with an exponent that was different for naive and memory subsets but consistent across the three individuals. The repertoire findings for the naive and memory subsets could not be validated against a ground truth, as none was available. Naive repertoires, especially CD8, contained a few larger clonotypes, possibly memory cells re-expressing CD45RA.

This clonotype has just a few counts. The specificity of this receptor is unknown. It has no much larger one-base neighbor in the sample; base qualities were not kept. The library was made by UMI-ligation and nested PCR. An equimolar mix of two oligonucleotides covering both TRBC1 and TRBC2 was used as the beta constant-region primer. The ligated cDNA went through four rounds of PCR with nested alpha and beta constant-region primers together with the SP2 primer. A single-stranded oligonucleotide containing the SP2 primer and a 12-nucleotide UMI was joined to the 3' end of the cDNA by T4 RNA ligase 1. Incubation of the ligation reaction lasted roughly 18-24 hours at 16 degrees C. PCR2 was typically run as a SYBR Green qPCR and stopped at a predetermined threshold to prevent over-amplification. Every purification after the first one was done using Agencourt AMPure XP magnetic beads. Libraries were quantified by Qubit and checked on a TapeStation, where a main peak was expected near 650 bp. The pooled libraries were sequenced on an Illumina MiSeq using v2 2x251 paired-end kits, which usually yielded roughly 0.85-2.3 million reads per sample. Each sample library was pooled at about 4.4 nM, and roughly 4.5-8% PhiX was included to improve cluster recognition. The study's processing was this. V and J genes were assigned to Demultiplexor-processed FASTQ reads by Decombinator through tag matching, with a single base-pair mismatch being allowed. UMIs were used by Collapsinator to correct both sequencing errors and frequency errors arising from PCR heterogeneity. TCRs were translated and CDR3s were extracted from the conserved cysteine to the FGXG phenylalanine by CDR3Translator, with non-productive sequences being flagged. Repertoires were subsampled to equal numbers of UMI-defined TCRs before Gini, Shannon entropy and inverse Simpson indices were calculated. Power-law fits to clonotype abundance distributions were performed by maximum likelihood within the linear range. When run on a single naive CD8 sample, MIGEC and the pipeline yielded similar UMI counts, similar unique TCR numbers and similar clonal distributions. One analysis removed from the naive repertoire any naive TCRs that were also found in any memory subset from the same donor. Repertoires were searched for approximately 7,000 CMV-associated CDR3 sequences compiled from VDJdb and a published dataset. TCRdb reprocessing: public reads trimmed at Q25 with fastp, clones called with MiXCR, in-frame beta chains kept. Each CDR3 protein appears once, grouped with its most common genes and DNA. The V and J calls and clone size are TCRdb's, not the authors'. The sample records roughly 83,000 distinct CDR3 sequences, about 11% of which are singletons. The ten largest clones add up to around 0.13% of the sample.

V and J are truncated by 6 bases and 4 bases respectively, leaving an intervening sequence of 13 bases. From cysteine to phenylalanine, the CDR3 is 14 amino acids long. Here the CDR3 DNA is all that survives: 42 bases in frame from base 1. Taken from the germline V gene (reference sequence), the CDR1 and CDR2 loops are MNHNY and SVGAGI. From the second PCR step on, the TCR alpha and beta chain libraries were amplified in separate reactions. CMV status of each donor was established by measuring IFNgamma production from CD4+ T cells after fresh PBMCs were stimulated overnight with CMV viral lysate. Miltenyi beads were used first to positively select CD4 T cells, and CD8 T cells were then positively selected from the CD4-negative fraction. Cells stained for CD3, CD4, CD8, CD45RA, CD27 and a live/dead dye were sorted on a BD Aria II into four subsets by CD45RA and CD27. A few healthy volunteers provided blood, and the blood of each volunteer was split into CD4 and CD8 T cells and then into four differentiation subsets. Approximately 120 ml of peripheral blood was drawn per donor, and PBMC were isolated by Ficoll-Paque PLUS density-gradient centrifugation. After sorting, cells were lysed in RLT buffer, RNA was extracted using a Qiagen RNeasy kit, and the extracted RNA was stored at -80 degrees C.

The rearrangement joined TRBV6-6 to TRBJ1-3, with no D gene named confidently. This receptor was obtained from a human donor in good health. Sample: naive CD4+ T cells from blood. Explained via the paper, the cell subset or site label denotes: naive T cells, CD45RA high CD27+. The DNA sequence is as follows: TGTGCCAGCAGCCCCGACAACGCCGGAAACACCATATATTTT. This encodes CASSPDNAGNTIYF.